The rows below give T cell receptor beta chains drawn from one sample of a study of blood T cell repertoires in COVID-19. Only in-frame clones appear in the TCRdb table, and some are missing; sequencing was by immunoSEQ multiplex PCR. The sample carries more than 65,000 clones, roughly 87% recorded once. Sequencing was done on a sample of peripheral blood. These receptors were taken from a man aged 50-59 years with acute or convalescent COVID-19. The CDR3 runs from the conserved cysteine through the conserved F or W.

V	J	length	CDR3
TRBV10-3	TRBJ2-3	16	CAISSGLAGGTDTQYF
TRBV3-1/TRBV3-2	TRBJ2-3	16	CASSFGGGGGTDTQYF
TRBV12-3/TRBV12-4	TRBJ1-2	13	CASSLNSGFGYTF
TRBV21-1	TRBJ2-3	17	CASSPTAREGGTDTQYF
TRBV7-2	TRBJ1-1	14	CASSPRDLNTEAFF
TRBV5-8	TRBJ1-1	18	CASSRRQGWVIGNTEAFF
TRBV3-1/TRBV3-2	TRBJ2-1	18	CASSPGLAGALVGNEQFF
TRBV19	TRBJ1-6	16	CASRGESQGTGSPLHF
TRBV5-4	TRBJ1-2	14	CASSFAERIHGYTF
TRBV6-6	TRBJ1-5	14	CASTERGLRQPQHF
TRBV21-1	TRBJ2-4	18	CASSKGEEAGCPKNIQYF
TRBV28	TRBJ1-3	14	CASRSTGSGNTIYF
TRBV30	TRBJ1-5	14	CAWSVDTHNQPQHF
TRBV7-9	TRBJ2-3	15	CASRLDSAMTDTQYF
TRBV5-5	TRBJ2-1	15	CASSPGQGKGHEQFF
TRBV11-2	TRBJ2-5	19	CASSLDRFQRGAGRETQYF
TRBV25-1	TRBJ1-2	14	CASSDLQGSYGYTF
TRBV2	TRBJ1-5	13	CASLQGYNQPQHF
TRBV9	TRBJ2-2	14	CASSVGREGGELFF
TRBV7-6	TRBJ2-2	15	CASSFGTYNTGELFF
TRBV6-5	TRBJ2-3	14	CASSQPTSRDTQYF
TRBV7-2	TRBJ1-4	13	CASSRDYNEKLFF
TRBV6-6	TRBJ1-4	13	CASSSYRDEKLFF
TRBV18	TRBJ1-4	14	CASSPGQGREKLFF
TRBV6-6	TRBJ1-1	15	CASRPQGSRDTEAFF
TRBV12-3/TRBV12-4	TRBJ1-2	13	CASSLDRGFGYTF
TRBV5-1	TRBJ2-3	14	CASSQNLATDTQYF
TRBV5-4	TRBJ1-2	16	CASSSRGQGVFYGYTF
TRBV6-6	TRBJ1-5	16	CASSQTGAYGNQPQHF
TRBV5-1	TRBJ1-2	15	CASSLASEGVYGYTF
TRBV15	TRBJ1-1	16	CATSRETGQGFTEAFF
TRBV3-1/TRBV3-2	TRBJ1-4	15	CASNHLGTGTEKLFF
TRBV9	TRBJ1-4	14	CASSVGNGREKLFF
TRBV2	TRBJ1-6	16	CASRDDRSSYNSPLHF
TRBV28	TRBJ2-1	15	CASSLTGAWGNEQFF
TRBV7-3	TRBJ1-6	15	CASSADREHNSPLHF
TRBV29-1	TRBJ2-2	14	CSAPAGGPAGELFF
TRBV18	TRBJ1-4	14	CASSPPAGGEKLFF
TRBV3-1/TRBV3-2	TRBJ2-2	15	CASSQKGSNTGELFF
TRBV4-1	TRBJ1-2	15	CASSQAGTGGLGYTF
TRBV2	TRBJ1-1	14	CASRLQGRNTEAFF